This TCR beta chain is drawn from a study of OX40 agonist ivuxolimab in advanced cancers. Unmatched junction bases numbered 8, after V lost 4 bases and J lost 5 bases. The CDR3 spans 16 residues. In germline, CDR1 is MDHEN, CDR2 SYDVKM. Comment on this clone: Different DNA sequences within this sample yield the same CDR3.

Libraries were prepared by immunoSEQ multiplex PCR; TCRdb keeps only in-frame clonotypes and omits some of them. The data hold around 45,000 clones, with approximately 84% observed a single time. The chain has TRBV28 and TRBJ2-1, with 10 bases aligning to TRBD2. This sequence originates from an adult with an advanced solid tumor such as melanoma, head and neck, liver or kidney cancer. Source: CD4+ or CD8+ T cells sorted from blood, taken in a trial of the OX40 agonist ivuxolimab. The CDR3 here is CASSSILAGGHNEQFF. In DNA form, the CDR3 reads TGTGCCAGCAGTTCAATCTTAGCGGGGGGTCACAATGAGCAGTTCTTC.